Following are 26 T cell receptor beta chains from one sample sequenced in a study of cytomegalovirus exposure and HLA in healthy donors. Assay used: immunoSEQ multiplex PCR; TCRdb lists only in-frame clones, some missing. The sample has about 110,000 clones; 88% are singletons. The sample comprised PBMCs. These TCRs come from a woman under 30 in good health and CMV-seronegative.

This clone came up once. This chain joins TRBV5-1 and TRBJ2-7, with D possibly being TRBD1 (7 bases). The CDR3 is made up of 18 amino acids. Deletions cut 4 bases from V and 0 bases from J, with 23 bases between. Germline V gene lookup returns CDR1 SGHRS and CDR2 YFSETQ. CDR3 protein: CASSPGGLQGRISYEQYF. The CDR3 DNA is TGCGCCAGCAGCCCCGGAGGTTTACAGGGGAGGATCTCCTACGAGCAGTACTTC.

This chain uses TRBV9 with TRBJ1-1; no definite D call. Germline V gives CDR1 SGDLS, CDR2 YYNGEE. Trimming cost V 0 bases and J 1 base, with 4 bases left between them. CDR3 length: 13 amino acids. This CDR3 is CASSVAKNTEAFF. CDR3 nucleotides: TGTGCCAGCAGCGTAGCTAAGAACACTGAAGCTTTCTTT.

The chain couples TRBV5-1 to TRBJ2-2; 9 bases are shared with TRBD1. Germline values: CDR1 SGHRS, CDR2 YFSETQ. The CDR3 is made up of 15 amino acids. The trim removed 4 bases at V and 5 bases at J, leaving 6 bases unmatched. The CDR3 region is CASSMGQGGTGELFF. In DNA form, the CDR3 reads TGCGCCAGCAGCATGGGACAGGGTGGGACCGGGGAGCTGTTTTTT.

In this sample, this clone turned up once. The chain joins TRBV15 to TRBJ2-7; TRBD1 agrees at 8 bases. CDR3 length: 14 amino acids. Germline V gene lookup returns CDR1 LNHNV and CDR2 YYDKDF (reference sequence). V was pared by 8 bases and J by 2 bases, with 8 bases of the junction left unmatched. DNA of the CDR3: TGTGCCACCGCCGCGGGACAGGTCGCCTACGAGCAGTACTTC. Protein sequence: CATAAGQVAYEQYF.

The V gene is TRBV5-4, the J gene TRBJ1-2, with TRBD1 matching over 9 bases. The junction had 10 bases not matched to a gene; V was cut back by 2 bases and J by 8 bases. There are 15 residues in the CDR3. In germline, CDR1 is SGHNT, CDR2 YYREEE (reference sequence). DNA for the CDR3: TGTGCCAGCAGCTTCCCACAGGGGGCGGTGATCGGCTACACCTTC. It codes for CASSFPQGAVIGYTF.

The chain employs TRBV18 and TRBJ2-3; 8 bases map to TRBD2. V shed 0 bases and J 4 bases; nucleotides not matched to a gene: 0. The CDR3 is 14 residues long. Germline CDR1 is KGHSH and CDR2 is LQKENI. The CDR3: CASSPPGGADTQYF. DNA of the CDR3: TGTGCCAGCTCACCACCCGGGGGGGCAGATACGCAGTATTTT.

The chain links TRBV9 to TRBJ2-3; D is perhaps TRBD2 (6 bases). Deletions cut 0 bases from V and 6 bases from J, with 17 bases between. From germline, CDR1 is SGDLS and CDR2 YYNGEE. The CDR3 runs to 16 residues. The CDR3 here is CASSVGRAGSLDTQYF. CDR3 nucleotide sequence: TGTGCCAGCAGCGTAGGGCGAGCGGGCTCTTTGGATACGCAGTATTTT.

CDR3 amino acids: CASSEARAGAGELFF. In DNA form, the CDR3 reads TGTGCCAGCAGTGAAGCGCGGGCAGGGGCCGGGGAGCTGTTTTTT. This chain connects TRBV2 to TRBJ2-2, with D perhaps matching TRBD1 (6 bases). The V end lost 0 bases, the J end lost 6 bases, and 11 bases lay between the germline ends. The CDR3 totals 15 residues. Germline loops: CDR1 SNHLY, CDR2 FYNNEI.

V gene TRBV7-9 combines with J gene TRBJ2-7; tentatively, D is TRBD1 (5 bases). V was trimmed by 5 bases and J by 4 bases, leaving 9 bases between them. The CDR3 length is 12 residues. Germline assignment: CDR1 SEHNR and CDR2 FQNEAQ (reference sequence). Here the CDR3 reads CASSPDTYEQYF. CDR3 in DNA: TGTGCCAGCAGCCCGGACACTTACGAGCAGTACTTC. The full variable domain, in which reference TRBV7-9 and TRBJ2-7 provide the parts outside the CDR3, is DTGVSQNPRHKITKRGQNVTFRCDPISEHNRLYWYRQTLGQGPEFLTYFQNEAQLEKSRLLSDRFSAERPKGSFSTLEIQRTEQGDSAMYLCASSPDTYEQYFGPGTRLTVT.

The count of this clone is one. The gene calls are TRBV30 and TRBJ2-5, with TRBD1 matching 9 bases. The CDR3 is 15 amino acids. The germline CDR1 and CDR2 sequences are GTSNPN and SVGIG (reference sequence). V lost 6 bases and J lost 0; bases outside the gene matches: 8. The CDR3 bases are TGTGCCTGTTTCCGGGACAGGGAATACCAAGAGACCCAGTACTTC. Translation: CACFRDREYQETQYF.

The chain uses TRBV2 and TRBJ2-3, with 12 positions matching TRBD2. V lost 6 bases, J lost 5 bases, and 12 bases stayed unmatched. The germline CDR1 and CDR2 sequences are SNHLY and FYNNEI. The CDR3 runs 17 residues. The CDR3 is CASRIASGGAQVDTQYF. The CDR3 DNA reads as TGTGCCAGCAGAATAGCTAGCGGGGGGGCACAAGTAGATACGCAGTATTTT.

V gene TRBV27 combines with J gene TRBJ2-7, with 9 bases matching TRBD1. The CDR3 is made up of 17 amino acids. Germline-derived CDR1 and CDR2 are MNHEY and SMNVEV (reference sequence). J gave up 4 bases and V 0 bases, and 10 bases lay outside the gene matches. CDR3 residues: CASSLSGQGSSGYEQYF. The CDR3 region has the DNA TGTGCCAGCAGTTTATCGGGACAGGGAAGTAGTGGTTACGAGCAGTACTTC.

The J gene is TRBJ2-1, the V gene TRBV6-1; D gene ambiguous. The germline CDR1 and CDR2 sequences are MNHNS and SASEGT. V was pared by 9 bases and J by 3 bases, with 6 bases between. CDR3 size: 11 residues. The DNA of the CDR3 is TGTGCCAGAGGAGACTACAATGAGCAGTTCTTC. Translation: CARGDYNEQFF.

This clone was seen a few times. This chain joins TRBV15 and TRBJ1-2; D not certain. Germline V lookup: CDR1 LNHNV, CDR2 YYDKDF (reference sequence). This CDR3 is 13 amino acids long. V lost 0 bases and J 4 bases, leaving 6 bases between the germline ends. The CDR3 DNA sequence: TGTGCCACCAGCAGAGAAGCTTTCTATGGCTACACCTTC. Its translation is CATSREAFYGYTF.

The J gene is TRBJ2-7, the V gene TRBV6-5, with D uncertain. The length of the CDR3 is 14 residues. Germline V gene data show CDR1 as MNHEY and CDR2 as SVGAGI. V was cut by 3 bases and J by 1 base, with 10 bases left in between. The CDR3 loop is CASSYRVGSYEQYF. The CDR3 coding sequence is TGTGCCAGCAGTTATCGGGTCGGATCCTACGAGCAGTACTTC.

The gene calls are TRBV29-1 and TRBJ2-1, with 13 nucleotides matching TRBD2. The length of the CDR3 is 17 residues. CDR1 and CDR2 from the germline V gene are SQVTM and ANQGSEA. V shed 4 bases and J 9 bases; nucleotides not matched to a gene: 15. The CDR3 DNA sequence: TGCAGCGTTGTTGACAATTGGACTAGCGGGGGTCGGGGTGAGCAGTTCTTC. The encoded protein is CSVVDNWTSGGRGEQFF.

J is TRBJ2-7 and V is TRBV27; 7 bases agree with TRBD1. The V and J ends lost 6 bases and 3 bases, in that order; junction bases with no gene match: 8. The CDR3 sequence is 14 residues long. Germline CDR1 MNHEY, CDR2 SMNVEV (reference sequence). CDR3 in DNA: TGTGCCAGCAGCCCCTGGGGGACAGACTACGAGCAGTACTTC. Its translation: CASSPWGTDYEQYF.

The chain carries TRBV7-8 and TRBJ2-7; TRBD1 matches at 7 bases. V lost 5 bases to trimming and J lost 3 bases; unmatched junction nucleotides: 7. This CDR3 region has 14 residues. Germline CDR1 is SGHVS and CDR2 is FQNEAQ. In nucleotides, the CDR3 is TGTGCCAGCAGCCGTACGACAGGGCTCTACGAGCAGTACTTC. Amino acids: CASSRTTGLYEQYF.

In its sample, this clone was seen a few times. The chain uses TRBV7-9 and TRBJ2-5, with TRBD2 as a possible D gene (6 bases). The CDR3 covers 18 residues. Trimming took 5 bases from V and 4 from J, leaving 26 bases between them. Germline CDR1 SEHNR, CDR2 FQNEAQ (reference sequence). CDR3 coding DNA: TGTGCCAGCAGCCACCCATCTCGTAGGCGGGACGGCGGAGAGACCCAGTACTTC. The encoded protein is CASSHPSRRRDGGETQYF.

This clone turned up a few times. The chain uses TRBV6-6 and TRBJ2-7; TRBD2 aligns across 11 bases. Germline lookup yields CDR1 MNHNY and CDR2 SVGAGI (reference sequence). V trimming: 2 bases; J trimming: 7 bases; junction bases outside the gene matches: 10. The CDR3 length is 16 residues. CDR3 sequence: CASSYAVAGGREEQYF. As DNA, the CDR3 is TGTGCCAGCAGTTACGCTGTAGCGGGGGGGCGTGAAGAGCAGTACTTC.

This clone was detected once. The CDR3 sequence is CASSLTSGTDTQYF. Here the CDR3 DNA reads TGCGCCAGCAGCTTGACTAGCGGGACAGATACGCAGTATTTT. J is TRBJ2-3 and V is TRBV5-1; 9 bases align to TRBD2. This CDR3 is built from 14 residues. Germline V gene lookup returns CDR1 SGHRS and CDR2 YFSETQ. The ends lost 1 base at V and 3 bases at J; junction bases unmatched: 0.

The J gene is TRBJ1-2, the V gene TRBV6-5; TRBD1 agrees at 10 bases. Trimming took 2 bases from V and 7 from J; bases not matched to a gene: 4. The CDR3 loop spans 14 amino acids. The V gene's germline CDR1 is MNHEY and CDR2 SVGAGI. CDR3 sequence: CASSYEGTGVGYTF. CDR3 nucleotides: TGTGCCAGCAGTTACGAAGGGACAGGGGTTGGCTACACCTTC.

The chain's CDR3 is CASSELAGGTDTQYF. CDR3 sequence (DNA): TGCGCCAGCAGCGAACTAGCGGGGGGCACAGATACGCAGTATTTT. The rearrangement joins TRBV5-1 to TRBJ2-3, with 11 bases matching TRBD2. The CDR3 covers 15 residues. CDR1 is SGHRS, CDR2 YFSETQ, per germline. V lost 4 bases, J lost 1 base, and 2 bases stayed unmatched. The full variable domain, rest sourced from reference TRBV5-1 and TRBJ2-3, is KAGVTQTPRYLIKTRGQQVTLSCSPISGHRSVSWYQQTPGQGLQFLFEYFSETQRNKGNFPGRFSGRQFSNSRSEMNVSTLELGDSALYLCASSELAGGTDTQYFGPGTRLTVL.

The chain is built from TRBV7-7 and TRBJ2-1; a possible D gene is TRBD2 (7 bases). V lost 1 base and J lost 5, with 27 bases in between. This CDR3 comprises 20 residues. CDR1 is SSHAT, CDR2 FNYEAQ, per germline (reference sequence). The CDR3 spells CASSLEAIGGGPQLNNEQFF. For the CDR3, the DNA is TGTGCCAGCAGCTTAGAAGCTATTGGGGGGGGGCCCCAACTTAACAATGAGCAGTTCTTC.

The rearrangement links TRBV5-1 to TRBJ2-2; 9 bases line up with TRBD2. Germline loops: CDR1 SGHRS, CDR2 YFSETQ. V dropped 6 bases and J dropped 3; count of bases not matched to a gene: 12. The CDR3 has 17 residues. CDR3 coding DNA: TGCGCCAGCATGCTAAACCTCGCGGGAGGGGACACCGGGGAGCTGTTTTTT. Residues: CASMLNLAGGDTGELFF.

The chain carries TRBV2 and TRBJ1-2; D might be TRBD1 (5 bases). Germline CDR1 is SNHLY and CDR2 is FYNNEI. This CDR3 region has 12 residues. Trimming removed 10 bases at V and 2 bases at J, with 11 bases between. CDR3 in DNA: TGTGCCACCCCTAGGGGCAACTATGGCTACACCTTC. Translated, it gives CATPRGNYGYTF.